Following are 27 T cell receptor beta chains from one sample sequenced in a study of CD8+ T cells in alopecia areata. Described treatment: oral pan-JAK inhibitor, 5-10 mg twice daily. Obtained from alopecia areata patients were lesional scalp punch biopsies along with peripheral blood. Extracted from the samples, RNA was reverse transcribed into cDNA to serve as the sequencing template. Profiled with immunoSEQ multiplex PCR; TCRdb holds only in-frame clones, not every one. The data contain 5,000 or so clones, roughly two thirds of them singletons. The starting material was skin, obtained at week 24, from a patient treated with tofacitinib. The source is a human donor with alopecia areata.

CDR3 protein: CASSLSPAGVVWQYF. The CDR3 region has the DNA TGTGCCAGCAGCTTGAGTCCAGCGGGGGTCGTTTGGCAGTATTTT. This chain joins TRBV5-6 and TRBJ2-3; 8 nucleotides line up with TRBD2. CDR1 SGHDT and CDR2 YYEEEE come from the germline V gene. V trimming: 1 base; J trimming: 11 bases; junction bases outside the gene matches: 12. The CDR3 runs 15 residues.

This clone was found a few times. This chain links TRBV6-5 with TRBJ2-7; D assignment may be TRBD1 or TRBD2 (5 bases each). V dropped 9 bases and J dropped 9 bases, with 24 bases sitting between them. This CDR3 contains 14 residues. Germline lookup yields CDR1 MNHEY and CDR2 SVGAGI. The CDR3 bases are TGTGCCAGTGGCGAGGGGCAGATTCCGGTCGGGCAGTACTTC. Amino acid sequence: CASGEGQIPVGQYF.

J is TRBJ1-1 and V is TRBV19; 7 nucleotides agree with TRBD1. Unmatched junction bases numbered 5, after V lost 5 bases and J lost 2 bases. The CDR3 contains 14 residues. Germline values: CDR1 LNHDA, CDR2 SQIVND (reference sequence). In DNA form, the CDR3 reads TGTGCCAGTAGTCCGGGGACAGCCAACACTGAAGCTTTCTTT. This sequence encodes CASSPGTANTEAFF.

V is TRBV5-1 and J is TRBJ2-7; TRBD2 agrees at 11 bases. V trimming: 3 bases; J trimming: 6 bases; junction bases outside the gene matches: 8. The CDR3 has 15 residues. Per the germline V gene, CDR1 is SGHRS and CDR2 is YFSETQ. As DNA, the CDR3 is TGCGCCAGCAGCTATAGCGGGGGGGCGACGTCCGAGCAGTACTTC. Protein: CASSYSGGATSEQYF.

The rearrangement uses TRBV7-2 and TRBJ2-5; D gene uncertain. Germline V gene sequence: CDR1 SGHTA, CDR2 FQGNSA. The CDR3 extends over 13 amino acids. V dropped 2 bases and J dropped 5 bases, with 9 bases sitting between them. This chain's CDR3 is CASSLYLGETQYF. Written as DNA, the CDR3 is TGTGCCAGCAGCTTATATCTGGGGGAGACCCAGTACTTC.

The CDR3 loop is CASSVGTPLMNTEAFF. The CDR3 nucleotides read TGTGCCAGCAGCGTGGGGACGCCGCTCATGAACACTGAAGCTTTCTTT. The chain couples TRBV9 to TRBJ1-1, with D possibly TRBD1 on 5 matching bases. The CDR3 is made up of 16 amino acids. The germline CDR1 and CDR2 sequences are SGDLS and YYNGEE. The ends were cut back, 2 bases at V and 0 bases at J, with 14 bases in the middle.

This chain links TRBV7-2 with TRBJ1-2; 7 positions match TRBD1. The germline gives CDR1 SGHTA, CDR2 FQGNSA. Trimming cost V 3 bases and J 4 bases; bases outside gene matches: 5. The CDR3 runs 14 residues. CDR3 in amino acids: CASSLGQTIYGYTF. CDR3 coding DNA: TGTGCCAGCAGCTTGGGACAGACAATCTATGGCTACACCTTC.

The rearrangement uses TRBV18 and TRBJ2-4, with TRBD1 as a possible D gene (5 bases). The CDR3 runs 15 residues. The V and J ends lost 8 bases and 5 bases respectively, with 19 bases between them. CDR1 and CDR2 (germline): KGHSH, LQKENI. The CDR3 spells CASRRQGETQNIQYF. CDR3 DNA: TGTGCCAGCCGCCGGCAGGGCGAAACCCAAAACATTCAGTACTTC.

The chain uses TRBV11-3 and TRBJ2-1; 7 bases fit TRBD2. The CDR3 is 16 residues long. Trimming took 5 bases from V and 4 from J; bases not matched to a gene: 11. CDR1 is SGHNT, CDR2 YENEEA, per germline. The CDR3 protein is CASSKAAGEGYNEQFF. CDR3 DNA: TGTGCCAGCAGCAAAGCGGCGGGGGAGGGGTACAATGAGCAGTTCTTC.

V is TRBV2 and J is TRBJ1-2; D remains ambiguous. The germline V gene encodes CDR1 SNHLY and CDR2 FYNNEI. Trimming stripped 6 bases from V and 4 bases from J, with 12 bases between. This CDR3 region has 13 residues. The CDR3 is CASSDTAGYGYTF. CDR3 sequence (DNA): TGTGCCAGCAGCGATACAGCCGGCTATGGCTACACCTTC.

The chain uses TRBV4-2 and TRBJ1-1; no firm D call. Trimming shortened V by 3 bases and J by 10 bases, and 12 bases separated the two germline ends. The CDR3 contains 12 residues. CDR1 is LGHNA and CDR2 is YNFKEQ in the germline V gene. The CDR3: CASSQPMIGAFF. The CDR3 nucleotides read TGTGCCAGCAGCCAGCCCATGATAGGAGCTTTCTTT.

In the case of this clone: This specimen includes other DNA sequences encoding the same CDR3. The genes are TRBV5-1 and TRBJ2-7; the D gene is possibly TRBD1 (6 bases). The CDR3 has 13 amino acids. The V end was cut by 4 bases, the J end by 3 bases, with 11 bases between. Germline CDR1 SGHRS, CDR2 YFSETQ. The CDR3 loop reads CASSPPDSYEQYF. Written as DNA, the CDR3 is TGCGCCAGCAGCCCGCCGGACAGCTACGAGCAGTACTTC.

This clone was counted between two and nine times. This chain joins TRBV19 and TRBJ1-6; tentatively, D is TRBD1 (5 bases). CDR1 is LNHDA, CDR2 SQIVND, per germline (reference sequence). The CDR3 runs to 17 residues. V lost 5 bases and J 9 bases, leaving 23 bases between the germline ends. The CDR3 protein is CASSSTGTAGFGSPLHF. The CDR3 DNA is TGTGCCAGTAGTTCGACCGGGACGGCAGGATTTGGTTCACCCCTCCACTTT.

The CDR3 coding sequence is TGTGCCAGCAGCGCACTGGACAGGTCCTCCGGCGGAGCTTTCTTT. This sequence encodes CASSALDRSSGGAFF. This chain connects TRBV7-9 to TRBJ1-1; 7 nucleotides match TRBD1. The junction had 16 bases not matched to a gene; V was cut back by 5 bases and J by 10 bases. Germline CDR1 reads SEHNR; CDR2 reads FQNEAQ (reference sequence). The CDR3 contains 15 residues.

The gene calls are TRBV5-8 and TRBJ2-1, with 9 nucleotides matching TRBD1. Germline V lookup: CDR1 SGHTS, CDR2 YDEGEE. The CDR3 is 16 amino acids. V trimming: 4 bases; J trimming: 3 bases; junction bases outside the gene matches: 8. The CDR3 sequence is CASSSVPGQGYNEQFF. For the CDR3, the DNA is TGTGCCAGCAGCAGCGTCCCGGGACAGGGCTACAATGAGCAGTTCTTC. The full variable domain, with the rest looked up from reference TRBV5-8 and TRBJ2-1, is EAGVTQSPTHLIKTRGQQATLRCSPISGHTSVYWYQQALGLGLQFLLWYDEGEERNRGNFPPRFSGRQFPNYSSELNVNALELEDSALYLCASSSVPGQGYNEQFFGPGTRLTVL.

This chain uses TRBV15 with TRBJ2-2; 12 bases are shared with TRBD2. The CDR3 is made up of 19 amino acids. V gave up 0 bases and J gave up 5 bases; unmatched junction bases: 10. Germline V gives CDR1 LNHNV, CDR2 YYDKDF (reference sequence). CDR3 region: CATSRDGASGGAVTGELFF. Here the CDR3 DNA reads TGTGCCACCAGCAGAGATGGCGCTAGCGGGGGGGCAGTGACCGGGGAGCTGTTTTTT.

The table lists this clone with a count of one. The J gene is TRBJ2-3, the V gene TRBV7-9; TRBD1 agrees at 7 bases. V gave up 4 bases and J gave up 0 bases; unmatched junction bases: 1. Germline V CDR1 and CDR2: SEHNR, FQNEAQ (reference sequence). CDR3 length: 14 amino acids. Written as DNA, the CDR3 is TGTGCCAGCAGCTCGGGACAGAGCACAGATACGCAGTATTTT. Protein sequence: CASSSGQSTDTQYF.

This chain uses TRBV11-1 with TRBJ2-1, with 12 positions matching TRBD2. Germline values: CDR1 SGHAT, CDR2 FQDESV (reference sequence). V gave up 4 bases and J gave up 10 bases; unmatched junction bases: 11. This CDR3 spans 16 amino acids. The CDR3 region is CASSSSLAGGRPEQFF. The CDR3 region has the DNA TGTGCCAGCAGCTCTAGTCTAGCGGGGGGGCGCCCCGAGCAGTTCTTC.

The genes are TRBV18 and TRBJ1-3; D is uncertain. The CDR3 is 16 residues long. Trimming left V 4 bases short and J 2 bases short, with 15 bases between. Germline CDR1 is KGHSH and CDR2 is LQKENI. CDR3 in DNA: TGTGCCAGCTCACTCCCGACCGGAACAGCTGGAAACACCATATATTTT. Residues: CASSLPTGTAGNTIYF.

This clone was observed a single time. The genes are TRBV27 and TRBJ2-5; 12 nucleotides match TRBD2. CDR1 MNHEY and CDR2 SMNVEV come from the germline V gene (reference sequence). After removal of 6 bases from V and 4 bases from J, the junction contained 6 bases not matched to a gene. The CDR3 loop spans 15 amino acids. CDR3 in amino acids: CASRKGLAGGETQYF. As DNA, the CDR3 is TGTGCCAGCAGAAAGGGACTAGCGGGCGGAGAGACCCAGTACTTC.

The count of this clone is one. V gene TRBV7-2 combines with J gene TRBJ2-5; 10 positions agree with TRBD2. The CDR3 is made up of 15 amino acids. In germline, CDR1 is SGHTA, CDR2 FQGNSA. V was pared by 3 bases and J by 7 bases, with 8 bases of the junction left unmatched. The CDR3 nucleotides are TGTGCCAGCAGCTTCCTCCAGCGGGGGGGCGGGACCCAGTACTTC. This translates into CASSFLQRGGGTQYF.

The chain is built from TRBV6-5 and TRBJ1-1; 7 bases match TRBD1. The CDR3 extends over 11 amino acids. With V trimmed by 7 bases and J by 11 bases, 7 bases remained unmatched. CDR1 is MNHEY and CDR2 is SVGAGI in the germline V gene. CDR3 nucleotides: TGTGCCAGCATCATACAGGGGCGCGCTTTCTTT. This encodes CASIIQGRAFF.

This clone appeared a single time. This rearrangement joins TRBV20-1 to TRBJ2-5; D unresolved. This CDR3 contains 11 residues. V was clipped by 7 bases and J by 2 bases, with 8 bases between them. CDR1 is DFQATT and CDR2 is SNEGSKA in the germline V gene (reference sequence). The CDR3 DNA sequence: TGCAGTGTACACTTACAAGAGACCCAGTACTTC. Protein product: CSVHLQETQYF.

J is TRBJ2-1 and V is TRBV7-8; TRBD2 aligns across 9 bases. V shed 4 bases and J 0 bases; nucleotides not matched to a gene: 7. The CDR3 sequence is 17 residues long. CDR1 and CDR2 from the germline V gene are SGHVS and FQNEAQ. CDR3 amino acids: CASSSFSSGGSYNEQFF. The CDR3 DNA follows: TGTGCCAGCAGCTCCTTTAGTAGCGGGGGCTCCTACAATGAGCAGTTCTTC.

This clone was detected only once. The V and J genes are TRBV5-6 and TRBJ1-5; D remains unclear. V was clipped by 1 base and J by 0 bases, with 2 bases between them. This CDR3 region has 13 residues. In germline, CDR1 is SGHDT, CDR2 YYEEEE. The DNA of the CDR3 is TGTGCCAGCAGCTTGCGTAGCAATCAGCCCCAGCATTTT. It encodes CASSLRSNQPQHF.

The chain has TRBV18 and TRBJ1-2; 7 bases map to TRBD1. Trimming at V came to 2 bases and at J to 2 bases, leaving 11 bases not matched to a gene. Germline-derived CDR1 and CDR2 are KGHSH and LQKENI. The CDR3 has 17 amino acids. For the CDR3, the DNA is TGTGCCAGCTCACCAATTTTAAGGGACAGCGAGAACTATGGCTACACCTTC. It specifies CASSPILRDSENYGYTF.

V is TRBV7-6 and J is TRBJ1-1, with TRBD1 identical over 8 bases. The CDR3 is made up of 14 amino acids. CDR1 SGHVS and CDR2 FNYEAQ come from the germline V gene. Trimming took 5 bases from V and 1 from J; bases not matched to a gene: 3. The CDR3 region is CASSGQGPNTEAFF. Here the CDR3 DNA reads TGTGCCAGCAGCGGACAGGGTCCGAACACTGAAGCTTTCTTT. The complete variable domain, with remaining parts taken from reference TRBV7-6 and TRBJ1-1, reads GAGVSQSPRYKVTKRGQDVALRCDPISGHVSLYWYRQALGQGPEFLTYFNYEAQQDKSGLPNDRFSAERPEGSISTLTIQRTEQRDSAMYRCASSGQGPNTEAFFGQGTRLTVV.